These 5 T cell receptor beta chains share one sample of origin, sequenced in a study of blood T cell dynamics during melanoma immunotherapy. Specified time point: week 3, after first cycle of checkpoint inhibitor. TCRdb's table, derived via immunoSEQ multiplex PCR, lists solely in-frame clones and lacks some. The table has more than 10,000 clones, around 91% seen once; the top ten hold over 0.15%. The specimen comprised effector memory CD8+ T cells from blood, sampled from a patient treated with checkpoint blockade. The receptors were gathered from a human donor with melanoma.

The chain uses TRBV25-1 and TRBJ1-1, with unresolved D. The V end was cut by 8 bases, the J end by 6 bases, with 10 bases between. There are 11 residues in the CDR3. Germline-derived CDR1 and CDR2 are MGHDK and SYGVNS. The CDR3 loop reads CASGSIPEAFF. CDR3 in DNA: TGTGCCAGCGGGAGTATCCCTGAAGCTTTCTTT.

The J gene is TRBJ1-5, the V gene TRBV19; D gene uncertain. Germline V lookup: CDR1 LNHDA, CDR2 SQIVND (reference sequence). V lost 3 bases, J lost 1 base, and 22 bases lay in between. The CDR3 contains 19 residues. The CDR3 sequence: CASSIYFLDAELSNQPQHF. In DNA form, the CDR3 reads TGTGCCAGTAGTATTTATTTCCTAGATGCAGAACTAAGCAATCAGCCCCAGCATTTT.

The chain uses TRBV29-1 and TRBJ2-3; D is unclear. The V end lost 1 base, the J end lost 2 bases, and 10 bases lay between the germline ends. CDR1 is SQVTM and CDR2 is ANQGSEA in the germline V gene. There are 14 residues in the CDR3. CDR3 sequence reads: CSVEGASSTDTQYF. The CDR3 nucleotides are TGCAGCGTTGAAGGGGCCAGCTCCACAGATACGCAGTATTTT.

This chain links TRBV11-3 with TRBJ2-1, with D unresolved. Germline-derived CDR1 and CDR2 are SGHNT and YENEEA. The CDR3 runs to 15 residues. V lost 5 bases and J 0 bases, leaving 11 bases between the germline ends. The CDR3 region has the DNA TGTGCCAGCAGCCAAGAGCCTGGCTCCTACAATGAGCAGTTCTTC. Its translation is CASSQEPGSYNEQFF.

The chain links TRBV6-6 to TRBJ1-1; D remains unclear. Germline CDR1 reads MNHNY; CDR2 reads SVGAGI (reference sequence). The CDR3 totals 13 residues. Trimming stripped 0 bases from V and 8 bases from J, with 10 bases between. The CDR3 sequence is CASSYSDGGEAFF. The CDR3 DNA reads as TGTGCCAGCAGTTACTCGGACGGCGGCGAAGCTTTCTTT.